The text below deals with one T cell receptor (beta chain). Its antigen is not yet known. The cohort was made up of roughly 670 healthy bone marrow donors. Cohort members were all nominally healthy when sampled, although unrecorded immune exposures were likely present. The donor tested CMV seropositive, placing the donor among the 290 or so seropositive members of the cohort. Each donor provided a peripheral blood sample, and peripheral blood mononuclear cells were used for TCR beta sequencing. Genomic DNA extraction from the blood cell samples was performed with the Qiagen DNeasy Blood Extraction Kit. The method was the immunoSEQ multiplex PCR assay. For the multiplex PCR, a mixture combining 60 forward primers for TCR Vbeta segments and 13 reverse primers for TCR Jbeta segments was used. The CDR3 region of rearranged TCR beta genes was amplified from genomic DNA with a multiplex PCR assay. Amplified TCR beta libraries were sequenced as 87-base-pair reads on the Illumina HiSeq System. The paper's processing steps were these. A later analysis tallied roughly 78 million unique TCR beta chains across the 600 to 700 repertoires, and some 10 million of those chains were shared by two or more donors. Raw reads were error-corrected and collapsed into unique sequences with a nearest-neighbor algorithm that merged closely related sequences to remove PCR and sequencing errors. V, D and J gene segments were assigned by aligning CDR3 sequences to IMGT reference sequences. For a sequence to be retained, a match of at least six nucleotides was required to both a V gene segment and a J gene segment. Rearrangements were classified as productive when the CDR3 lacked stop codons and remained in frame with V and J, and all other rearrangements were classified as non-productive. Following IMGT convention, CDR3 was defined as the stretch from the second conserved V-encoded cysteine to the conserved J-encoded phenylalanine. The earlier analysis of 500 to 650 of the donors excluded any sequence lacking an unambiguous match to a single V gene segment. An earlier analysis of 450 to 650 of the donors called V segments functional above 56.7% productive rearrangements and segregating when the between-donor standard deviation exceeded 5%. A statistical classification framework was built for diagnosing cytomegalovirus status from the catalog of TCR beta chain sequences. In a later analysis, V and J genes were assigned by comparing TCR nucleotide sequences against IMGT/GENE-DB human TR gene sequences. A later analysis assigned CDR3 sequences and most-parsimonious VDJ recombination scenarios with the TCRdist pipeline. In a later analysis, each TCR beta chain was defined by its CDR3 amino acid sequence together with its V-gene family, and reads without a unique V-gene family were excluded. As a way to deal with suspected cross-contamination and a sequencing artifact, a later analysis dropped nearly 600 nucleotide sequences that were highly shared and had low generation probability. In a later analysis, a clonal expansion index for each public chain was calculated from normalized within-repertoire ranks of inferred template counts. A later analysis computed generation probabilities with a VDJ recombination model fitted to out-of-frame rearrangements, and checked the results against IGoR. A later analysis scored TCR-TCR, TCR-HLA and TCR-CMV co-occurrence with hypergeometric tests, applying a repertoire-size bias correction to TCR pairs. A later analysis estimated false discovery rates by permuting HLA or CMV assignments 20 times. In a later analysis, co-occurring TCRs were grouped with DBSCAN, and TCRdist sequence similarity was added when clustering was performed within HLA-allele-positive subsets. Repertoires with fewer than 30,000 or more than 120,000 public chains were left out of co-occurrence clustering, as were four to six repertoires with anomalous nucleotide sharing. Imported from immuneACCESS, the table was reduced by TCRdb to in-frame sequences with V and J called. These copies leave out some clones; in studies compared against another copy, an unresolved V gene accounts for under half, and the cause of the remainder is not known. V, J and clone size are taken as reported in that table, and D and trimming were inferred from the DNA itself. This sample's records show some 70,000 clones. 7.5% of the sample is taken by the ten largest.

The data belong to a study of cytomegalovirus exposure and HLA in healthy donors listed by TCRdb under 2017. In the study overall: According to an earlier analysis of 450 to 650 of the donors, roughly 180 million T cells yielded roughly 100 million unique TCR beta sequences and approximately 300 Gb of sequence data. To decide whether each TCR beta V gene segment behaved as functional or pseudogenic, an earlier analysis of several hundred of the donors relied on high-throughput TCR beta sequencing. Both class I and class II loci were covered by HLA typing, at four-digit resolution. Every discovery cohort repertoire had been produced on one sequencing platform. The number of typed donors differed by locus: about 620-640 for A, B, C, DRB1 and DQB1; 522 for DQA1; 600 to 610 for DPA1; and roughly 450 for DPB1. In a later genetic analysis, genome-wide SNP genotypes for about 60% of the 666 donors were used, and that subset was treated as a discovery cohort. Roughly 300 gigabases of sequencing data and around 85 million unique TCR sequences made up an early release that covered over 550 HLA-typed donors. Of the 350 to 400 genotyped donors, over 70% fell in the genetic ancestry cluster associated with self-reported Caucasian donors. A separate validation cohort of approximately 120 different subjects was used in addition to the 666-subject first cohort. Donor age, sex, ethnicity and CMV serostatus were compiled together with the repertoire data. High-throughput TCR immunosequencing, statistical association of individual TCRs with disease status, and machine learning were combined to predict cytomegalovirus infection status. Using immunosequencing, the study profiled T cell repertoires from about 610 subjects and related those repertoires to cytomegalovirus serostatus. Rather than using new phenotypic data, the later analysis identified candidate immune exposures from TCR beta sequences and from how often those sequences occurred across donors. Among a few hundred genotyped donors of the cohort, an average of roughly 240,000 unique TCR beta nucleotide sequences were sequenced per donor, around 20% of them non-productive. The aim of the study was to test whether cataloging public T cell receptors could identify signatures of past pathogen exposure. Because of strong linkage in the cohort, roughly five DR-DQ haplotypes were treated as single units for association and clustering. A later analysis re-analyzed previously published TCR beta repertoires from about 600 donors and added high-resolution HLA genotyping to study TCR occurrence patterns.

The germline V gene yields SQVTM for CDR1 and ANQGSEA for CDR2. The trim is 3 bases for V and 2 bases for J, with a gap of 20 bases between the germline ends. The CDR3 spans 16 residues, from the cysteine through the phenylalanine. Of the read, only the CDR3 DNA is kept; its 48 bases are in frame from base 1. Study-level results and caveats: Correlated functional status among segregating V segments might reflect linkage disequilibrium, but an unknown experimental factor could not be ruled out. A further reported finding was that TCR beta sequences accurately predicted the HLA-A and HLA-B alleles for most subjects in the first cohort. Because counts were too low, around 18 rarely observed V segments, including chromosome 9 orphons, were left out of the earlier analysis of over 550 of the donors. The study listed 164 TCR beta chains as associated with cytomegalovirus. In a later analysis, most CMV-associated TCR beta chains were found to appear HLA-restricted, with HLA associations seemingly driven largely by CMV exposure. The cohort was sequenced for TCR beta chains only, and without alpha or paired-chain data the features that could be detected were limited. Because the 87-base-pair reads could not distinguish some IMGT-functional V segments, including TRBV6-2 and TRBV6-3, those segments were excluded. In an earlier analysis of about 600 of the donors, most TCR beta V segments appeared in productive rearrangements about 87% or about 30% of the time, broadly matching IMGT annotations. HLA typing was unavailable for some donors at each locus, so association tests used only the typed subset. The classifier was reported to diagnose cytomegalovirus status with high specificity and sensitivity in both the original cohort and the validation cohort. According to a later analysis, TCR association rates differed among HLA loci, with DRB1 alleles showing the most associated TCRs and HLA-C alleles showing the fewest. Several of the top co-occurrence clusters appeared to be linked to parvovirus B19, influenza, CMV and Epstein-Barr virus, according to a later analysis. A cluster of highly shared sequence variants was judged likely to represent a technical artifact of the sequencing pipeline. The authors suggested that the approach could potentially be extended to other disease states and immunological phenotypes. Sequencing depth was assumed to be roughly uniform across donors in the presence/absence analyses, though that assumption may not hold. Strong co-occurrence of HLA alleles, especially DR and DQ, made assigning TCR associations to individual alleles difficult. According to a later genetic analysis, donors in an Asian-associated ancestry cluster had fewer N-insertions in productive TCRs than the approximately 650-donor mean. Most TCR sequences were seen in very few donors, while some public TCRs were found in many individuals. Compared with equally common non-associated chains, HLA-associated TCR beta chains in a later analysis were more clonally expanded and had lower generation probabilities. In vitro tests confirmed that three of the cytomegalovirus-associated TCR beta chains recognize cytomegalovirus antigens. The only immune exposure information available for the cohort was CMV serostatus. A later genetic analysis associated a missense DCLRE1C variant with V-gene and J-gene trimming of TCR beta chains, and an independent cohort replicated the association. At a false discovery rate of 0.05, a later analysis linked under 20,000 TCR beta sequences to specific HLA alleles.

This chain joins TRBV29-1 to TRBJ2-7, and perhaps TRBD2 as D gene, on 8 matching bases. The sequence was collected from a female donor in good health and CMV-seropositive. Sequences were obtained from PBMCs. Read as DNA, the sequence is TGCAGCGTTGATAGGGGGCCCGGGGGGGGACCCTACGAGCAGTACTTC. The encoded protein is CSVDRGPGGGPYEQYF.